The present entry profiles one TCR beta chain with its context. Its antigen remains undetermined. Base-call qualities are not available, and no considerably larger clone is one nucleotide away. This record belongs to a study of shared clonotypes between healthy human individuals (dated by TCRdb to the early 2020s). As for the study more broadly: The cohort included a few men and a couple of women between 18 and 49 years of age. To increase sequencing depth and limit assay-specific biases, TCR repertoire library preparation and sequencing were carried out by different laboratories using diverse techniques. To estimate repertoire size and how much clonotypes are shared between individuals, the study performed deep sequencing of blood TCR repertoires from a handful of healthy adults. Each donor's leukapheresis produced roughly between about 0.85 and 10 billion PBMCs. Per donor, three plates each were used for CD4 naive and CD4 memory, two for CD8 naive, and one for CD8 memory. What the authors observed across the whole study: Incomplete sequencing was indicated by rarefaction of sorted-subset datasets, despite the large sequencing depth. The small number of donors limited the genetic and exposure-history diversity represented. Clonotypes shared by all four sorted-subset donors showed higher generation probabilities than non-shared clonotypes. Across a few donors, around 5% of naive CD4, roughly 3.3% of naive CD8, about 2.3% of memory CD4, and under 0.45% of memory CD8 clonotypes were shared. Sampling was limited to blood, and TCR repertoires in tissue likely differ from TCR repertoires in blood. Naive subsets generally had larger estimated clonotype richness than memory subsets. Based on pairwise subsampling, the degree of clonotype sharing among donors was expected to be affected by sequencing depth.

Trimming accounts for 6 bases at V and 0 bases at J, while the number of junction bases matched to no gene is 4. Counted from cysteine to phenylalanine, this CDR3 has 14 amino acids. Left in the record is the CDR3 DNA by itself, 42 bases read in frame from the first base. From a lookup of the germline V gene, CDR1 and CDR2 are MDHEN and SYDVKM. The donors were healthy, HIV-negative adults with no recently reported acute infections or vaccinations. Only Caucasian adults living in Nashville, Tennessee, USA were represented among the donors. Magnetic negative selection was used to enrich CD4+ T cells, after which naive cells were positively selected on CD45RA and the negative fraction became the memory subset. After blood collection by leukapheresis, PBMCs were isolated using Ficoll-Histopaque density gradient centrifugation and then cryopreserved in the vapor phase of liquid nitrogen. Analytical flow cytometry was used to check the purity and quantity of every magnetically sorted T cell population. Genomic DNA was isolated from each sorted fraction and quantified by UV absorbance on a Nanodrop 2000c.

TCR CDR3 regions were amplified from genomic DNA by multiplex PCR using the deep immunoSEQ assay. For each cell subset, the extracted genomic DNA was distributed evenly across all wells of several immunoSEQ 96-well plates, and each plate served as one replicate. For sorted subsets, each replicate PCR was loaded with about 0.2 ug genomic DNA, equivalent to 25,000 to 35,000 T cell genomes. The purified libraries were quantified using a Qubit 3.0 fluorometer, sized with a Bioanalyzer 2100, and then quantified again using the KAPA Library Quantification kit. Each immunoSEQ 96-well plate was sequenced on its own single-read 150-cycle Illumina NextSeq 550 flow cell. For the original study's pipeline: Because the immunoSEQ output included only junctional sequences and no quality scores, the filtering could not be the same as the filtering used for full-length reads. Sequences were annotated with PyIR, a Python wrapper for IgBLAST v1.9, using IMGT germline references to assign V/J genes and CDR3. Reads with weak V/J assignments (E-value above 1e-6), missing CDR3, stop codons, out-of-frame junctions, or ambiguous translated residues were removed. A V3J clonotype was defined by an identical inferred V gene, J gene, and CDR3 amino acid sequence. Percentage overlap between repertoires was calculated by dividing the number of shared unique clonotypes by the size of the smaller repertoire. Three approaches were used to assess repertoire richness: RTK rarefaction, the Chao1 estimator, and Recon v2.1 estimates of unobserved clonotypes. Generation probabilities for all TCRbeta clonotypes obtained by the gDNA method from a handful of donors were computed using OLGA. The table comes from immuneACCESS by way of TCRdb, which keeps in-frame sequences with V and J called. Part of the clones is missing from these tables; in studies checked, under half for an unresolved V gene and the rest for unknown reasons. That table supplies the V and J calls and clone size; D and trimming were determined from the DNA. The sample profile shows hundreds of thousands of clones; 95% to 97% of them were found once. Together, the top ten hold roughly 0.06% of the sample.

The rearranged chain carries TRBV28 and TRBJ2-7, with 8 junctional bases fitting TRBD1. Specimen: naive CD4+ T cells sorted from blood. What the cell subset or site label conveys for this sample: CD45RA+ positively selected. This TCR was sampled from a woman in her thirties in good health. Here is the DNA: TGTGCCAGCAGGTCGACAGGGGCCTCCTACGAGCAGTACTTC. It encodes CASRSTGASYEQYF.